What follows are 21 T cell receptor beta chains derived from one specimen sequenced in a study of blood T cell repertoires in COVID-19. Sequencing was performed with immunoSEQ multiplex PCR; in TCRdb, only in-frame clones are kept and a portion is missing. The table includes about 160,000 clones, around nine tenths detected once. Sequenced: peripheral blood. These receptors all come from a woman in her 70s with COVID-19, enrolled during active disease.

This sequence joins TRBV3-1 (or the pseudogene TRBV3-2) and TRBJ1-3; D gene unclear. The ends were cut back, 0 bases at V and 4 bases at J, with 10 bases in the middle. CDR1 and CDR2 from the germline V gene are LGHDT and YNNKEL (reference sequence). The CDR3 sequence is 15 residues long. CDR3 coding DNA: TGTGCCAGCAGCCAAGATCGAGGGAGCGGAAACACCATATATTTT. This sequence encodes CASSQDRGSGNTIYF.

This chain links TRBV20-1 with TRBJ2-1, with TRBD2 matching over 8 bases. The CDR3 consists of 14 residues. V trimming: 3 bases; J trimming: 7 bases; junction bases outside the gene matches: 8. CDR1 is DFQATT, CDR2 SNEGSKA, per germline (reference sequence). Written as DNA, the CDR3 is TGCAGTGCTAGTAGGCTAGCGGGCGGTAATGAGCAGTTCTTC. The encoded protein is CSASRLAGGNEQFF.

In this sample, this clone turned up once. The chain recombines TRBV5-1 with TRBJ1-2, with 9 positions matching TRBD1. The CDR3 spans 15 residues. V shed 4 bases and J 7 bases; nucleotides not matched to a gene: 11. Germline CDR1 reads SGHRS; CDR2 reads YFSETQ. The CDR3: CASSATGGEGIGYTF. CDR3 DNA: TGCGCCAGCAGCGCAACAGGGGGCGAGGGAATTGGCTACACCTTC.

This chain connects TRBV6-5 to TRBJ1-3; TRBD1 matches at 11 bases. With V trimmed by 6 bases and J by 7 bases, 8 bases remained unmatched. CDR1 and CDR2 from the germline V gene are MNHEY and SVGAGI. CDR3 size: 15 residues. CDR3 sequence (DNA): TGTGCCAGCAGGTTCCGGGACAGGGGGTACAACACCATATATTTT. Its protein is CASRFRDRGYNTIYF.

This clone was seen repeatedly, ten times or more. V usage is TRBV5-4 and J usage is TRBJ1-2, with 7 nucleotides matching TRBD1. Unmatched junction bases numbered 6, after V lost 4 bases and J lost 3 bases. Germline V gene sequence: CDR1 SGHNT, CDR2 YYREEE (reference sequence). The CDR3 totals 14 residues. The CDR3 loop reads CASSLGTDHYGYTF. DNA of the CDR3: TGTGCCAGCAGCCTCGGGACAGACCACTATGGCTACACCTTC.

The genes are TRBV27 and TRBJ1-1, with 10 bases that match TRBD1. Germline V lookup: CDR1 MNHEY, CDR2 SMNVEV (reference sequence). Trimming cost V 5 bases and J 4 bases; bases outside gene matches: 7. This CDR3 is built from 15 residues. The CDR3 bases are TGTGCCAGCAGTACGGGACAGGGGACGGGCACTGAAGCTTTCTTT. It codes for CASSTGQGTGTEAFF.

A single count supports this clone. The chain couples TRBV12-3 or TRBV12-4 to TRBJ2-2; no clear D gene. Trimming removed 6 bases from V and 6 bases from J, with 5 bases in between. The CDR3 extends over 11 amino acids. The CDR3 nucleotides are TGTGCCAGCAGCTCCTCCGGGGAGCTGTTTTTT. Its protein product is CASSSSGELFF.

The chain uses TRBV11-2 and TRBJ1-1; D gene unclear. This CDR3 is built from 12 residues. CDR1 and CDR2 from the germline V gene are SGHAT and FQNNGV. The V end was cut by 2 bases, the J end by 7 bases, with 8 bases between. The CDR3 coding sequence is TGTGCCAGCAGCTTACATACGGTTGAAGCTTTCTTT. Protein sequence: CASSLHTVEAFF.

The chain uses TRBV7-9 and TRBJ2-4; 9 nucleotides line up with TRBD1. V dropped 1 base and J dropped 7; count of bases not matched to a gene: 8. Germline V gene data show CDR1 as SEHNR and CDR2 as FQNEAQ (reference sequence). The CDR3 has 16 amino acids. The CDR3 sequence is CASSLDRHRGLNIQYF. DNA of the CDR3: TGTGCCAGCAGCTTAGACCGCCACAGGGGGCTGAACATTCAGTACTTC.

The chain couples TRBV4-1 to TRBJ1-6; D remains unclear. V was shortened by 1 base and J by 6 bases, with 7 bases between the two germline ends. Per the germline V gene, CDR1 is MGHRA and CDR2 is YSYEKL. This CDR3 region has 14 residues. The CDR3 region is CASSQVHPNSPLHF. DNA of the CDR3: TGCGCCAGCAGCCAAGTACACCCTAATTCACCCCTCCACTTT.

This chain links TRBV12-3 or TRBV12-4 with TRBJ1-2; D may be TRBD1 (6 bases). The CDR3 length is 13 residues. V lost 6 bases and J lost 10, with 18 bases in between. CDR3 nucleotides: TGTGCCAGCAGCAAGACCGGCACAGGGTACTACACCTTC. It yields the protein CASSKTGTGYYTF.

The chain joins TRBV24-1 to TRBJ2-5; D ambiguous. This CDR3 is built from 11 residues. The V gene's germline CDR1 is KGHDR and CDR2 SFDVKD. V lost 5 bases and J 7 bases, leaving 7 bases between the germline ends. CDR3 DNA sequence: TGTGCCACCAGTGCCTCGGGGACCCAGTACTTC. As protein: CATSASGTQYF.

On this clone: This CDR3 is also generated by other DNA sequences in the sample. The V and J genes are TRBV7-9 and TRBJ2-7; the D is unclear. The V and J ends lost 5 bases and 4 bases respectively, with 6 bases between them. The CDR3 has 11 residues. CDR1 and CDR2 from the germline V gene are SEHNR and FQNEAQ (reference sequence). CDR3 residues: CASSLSYEQYF. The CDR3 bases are TGTGCCAGCAGCCTATCTTACGAGCAGTACTTC.

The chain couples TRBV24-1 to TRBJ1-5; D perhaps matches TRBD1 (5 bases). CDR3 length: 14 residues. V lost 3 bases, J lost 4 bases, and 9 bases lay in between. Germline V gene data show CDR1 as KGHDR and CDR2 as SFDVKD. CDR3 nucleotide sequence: TGTGCCACCAGTGATCAAAAGGGGAATCAGCCCCAGCATTTT. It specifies CATSDQKGNQPQHF.

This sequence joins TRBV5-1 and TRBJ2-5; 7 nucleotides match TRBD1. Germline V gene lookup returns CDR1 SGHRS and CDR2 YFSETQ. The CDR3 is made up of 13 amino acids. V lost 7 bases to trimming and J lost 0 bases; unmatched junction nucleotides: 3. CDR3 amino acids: CASRGQNQETQYF. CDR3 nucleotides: TGCGCCAGCCGGGGACAGAACCAAGAGACCCAGTACTTC.

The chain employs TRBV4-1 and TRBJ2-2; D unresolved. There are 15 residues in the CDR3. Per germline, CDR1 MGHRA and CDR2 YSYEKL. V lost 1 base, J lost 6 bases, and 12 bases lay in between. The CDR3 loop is CASSQVTSDSGELFF. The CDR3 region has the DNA TGCGCCAGCAGCCAAGTCACCTCCGACTCCGGGGAGCTGTTTTTT.

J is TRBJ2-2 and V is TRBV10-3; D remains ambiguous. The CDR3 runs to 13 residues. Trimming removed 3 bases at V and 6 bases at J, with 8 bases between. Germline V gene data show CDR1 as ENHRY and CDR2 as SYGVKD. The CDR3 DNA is TGTGCCATCAGTGAATCCTACTCCGGGGAGCTGTTTTTT. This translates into CAISESYSGELFF.

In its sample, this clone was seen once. The CDR3 coding sequence is TGCGCCAGCAGCCAAAGTGTGGCTGCGAACACCGGGGAGCTGTTTTTT. It encodes CASSQSVAANTGELFF. This chain joins TRBV4-1 and TRBJ2-2; D ambiguous. This CDR3 has 16 amino acids. Trimming removed 2 bases from V and 0 bases from J, with 10 bases in between. Germline CDR1 reads MGHRA; CDR2 reads YSYEKL.

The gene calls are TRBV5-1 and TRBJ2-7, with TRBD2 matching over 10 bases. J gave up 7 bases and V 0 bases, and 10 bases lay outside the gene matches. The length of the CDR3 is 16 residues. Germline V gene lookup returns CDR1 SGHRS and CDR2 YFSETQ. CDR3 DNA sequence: TGCGCCAGCAGCTTGGGAGGTCTAGCGGGGGCGGGAGAGCAGTACTTC. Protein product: CASSLGGLAGAGEQYF. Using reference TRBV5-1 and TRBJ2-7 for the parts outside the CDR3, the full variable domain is KAGVTQTPRYLIKTRGQQVTLSCSPISGHRSVSWYQQTPGQGLQFLFEYFSETQRNKGNFPGRFSGRQFSNSRSEMNVSTLELGDSALYLCASSLGGLAGAGEQYFGPGTRLTVT.

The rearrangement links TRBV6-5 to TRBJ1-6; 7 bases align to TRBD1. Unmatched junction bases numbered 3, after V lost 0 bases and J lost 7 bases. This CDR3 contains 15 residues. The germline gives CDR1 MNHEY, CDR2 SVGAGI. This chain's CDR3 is CASSYSKGGNSPLHF. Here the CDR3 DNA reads TGTGCCAGCAGTTACTCGAAAGGGGGCAATTCACCCCTCCACTTT.

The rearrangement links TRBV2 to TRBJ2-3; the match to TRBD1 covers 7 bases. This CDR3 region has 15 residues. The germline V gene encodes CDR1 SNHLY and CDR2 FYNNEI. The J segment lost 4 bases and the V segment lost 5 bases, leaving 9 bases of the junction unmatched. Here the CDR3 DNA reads TGTGCCAGCAGTACCAGACAGGGAGCCGCAGATACGCAGTATTTT. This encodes CASSTRQGAADTQYF. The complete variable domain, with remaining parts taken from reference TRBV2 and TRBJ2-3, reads EPEVTQTPSHQVTQMGQEVILRCVPISNHLYFYWYRQILGQKVEFLVSFYNNEISEKSEIFDDQFSVERPDGSNFTLKIRSTKLEDSAMYFCASSTRQGAADTQYFGPGTRLTVL.